The clone carrying this TCR beta chain showed up many times. Its matching antigen is unknown. This specimen belongs to a study of T cell repertoires in cytomegalovirus infection. Looking at the study overall: Shared public TCR beta signatures pointed to both CMV infection and a matching HLA type.

Study results and caveats: Ex vivo responses were dominated by HLA-C-restricted CMV-specific TCR beta clonotypes. Cumulative frequency of public TCR beta families picked out carriers of CMV plus the relevant HLA.

TCRdb reprocessed the reads with MiXCR, giving one entry per CDR3 protein. Among 150,000 or so distinct CDR3 sequences listed, about a sixth were seen once. There are 16 residues in the CDR3. J lost 5 bases, V lost 1 base, and 4 bases had no gene match. The germline V gene encodes CDR1 SGHTA and CDR2 FQGNSA. This chain connects TRBV7-2 to TRBJ2-3; 12 nucleotides agree with TRBD1. The sequenced material came from CD8+ T cells from PBMCs. The TCR comes from a human donor in good health (CMV status not recorded). Some clones in this sample may be carry-over from other donors' samples. The DNA for the CDR3 is TGTGCCAGCAGCTTAGGGGACAGGGGGCAAGGAGATACGCAGTATTTT. Protein product: CASSLGDRGQGDTQYF. Variable domain in full (rest from reference TRBV7-2 and TRBJ2-3): GAGVSQSPSNKVTEKGKDVELRCDPISGHTALYWYRQSLGQGLEFLIYFQGNSAPDKSGLPSDRFSAERTGGSVSTLTIQRTQQEDSAVYLCASSLGDRGQGDTQYFGPGTRLTVL.